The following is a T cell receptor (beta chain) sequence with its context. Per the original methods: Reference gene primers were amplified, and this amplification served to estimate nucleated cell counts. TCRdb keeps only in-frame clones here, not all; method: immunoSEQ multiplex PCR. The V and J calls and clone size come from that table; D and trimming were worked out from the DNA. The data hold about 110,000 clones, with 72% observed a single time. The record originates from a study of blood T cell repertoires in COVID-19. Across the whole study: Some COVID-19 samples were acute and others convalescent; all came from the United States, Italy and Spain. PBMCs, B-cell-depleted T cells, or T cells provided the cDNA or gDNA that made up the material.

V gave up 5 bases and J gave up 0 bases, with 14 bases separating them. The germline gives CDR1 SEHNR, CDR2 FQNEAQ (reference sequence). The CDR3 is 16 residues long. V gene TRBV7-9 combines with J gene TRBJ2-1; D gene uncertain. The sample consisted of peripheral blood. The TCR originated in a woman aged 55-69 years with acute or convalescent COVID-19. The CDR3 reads CASSPRVASSYNEQFF. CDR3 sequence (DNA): TGTGCCAGCAGCCCACGGGTAGCTTCCTCCTACAATGAGCAGTTCTTC.